This passage covers 11 T cell receptor beta chains from one sample sequenced in a study of blood T cell repertoires in COVID-19. Profiled with immunoSEQ multiplex PCR; TCRdb holds only in-frame clones, not every one. The sample lists about 78,000 clones, 90% seen once, with approximately 0.98% in the top ten. Sequenced input: peripheral blood. Receptors were obtained from a woman between 50 and 59 years old in a cohort sampled during active COVID-19.

This rearrangement joins TRBV5-6 to TRBJ1-5, with D maybe TRBD1 (6 bases). This CDR3 contains 14 residues. In germline, CDR1 is SGHDT, CDR2 YYEEEE. V was trimmed by 1 base and J by 9 bases, leaving 14 bases between them. Here the CDR3 DNA reads TGTGCCAGCAGCTTGAAGACAGGCGGGGGGCCCCAGCATTTT. It yields the protein CASSLKTGGGPQHF. The full variable domain, in which reference TRBV5-6 and TRBJ1-5 provide the parts outside the CDR3, is DAGVTQSPTHLIKTRGQQVTLRCSPKSGHDTVSWYQQALGQGPQFIFQYYEEEERQRGNFPDRFSGHQFPNYSSELNVNALLLGDSALYLCASSLKTGGGPQHFGDGTRLSIL.

The rearrangement uses TRBV28 and TRBJ1-3; 8 bases map to TRBD1. CDR3 length equals 18 residues. V gave up 8 bases and J gave up 2 bases; unmatched junction bases: 17. Germline V gives CDR1 MDHEN, CDR2 SYDVKM. In DNA form, the CDR3 reads TGTGCCAGCCCCCCCCCGGGACAGGTATCCGGGGCTGGAAACACCATATATTTT. Translation gives CASPPPGQVSGAGNTIYF.

The V call is TRBV10-3, the J call TRBJ2-2; TRBD1 is a possible D gene (6 bases). The germline V gene encodes CDR1 ENHRY and CDR2 SYGVKD. Trimming left V 6 bases short and J 4 bases short, with 12 bases between. The CDR3 sequence is 14 residues long. The CDR3: CAISTGSGTGELFF. CDR3 DNA sequence: TGTGCCATCAGCACAGGGTCGGGCACCGGGGAGCTGTTTTTT.

V is TRBV27 and J is TRBJ1-1, with 9 bases lining up with TRBD1. V lost 4 bases, J lost 6 bases, and 6 bases stayed unmatched. The CDR3 runs to 14 residues. The germline V gene has CDR1 MNHEY and CDR2 SMNVEV (reference sequence). The CDR3 region is CASSSDRGFAEAFF. CDR3 sequence (DNA): TGTGCCAGCAGTTCGGACAGGGGATTCGCTGAAGCTTTCTTT.

The chain carries TRBV5-8 and TRBJ1-2; D uncertain. The CDR3 spans 16 residues. From germline, CDR1 is SGHTS and CDR2 YDEGEE. Trimming took off 7 bases at V and 1 base at J, with 20 bases between the two ends. CDR3 protein: CASVEGHWKLNYGYTF. For the CDR3, the DNA is TGTGCCAGCGTCGAGGGCCATTGGAAGCTTAACTATGGCTACACCTTC.

The table lists this clone with a count of one. The J gene is TRBJ1-1, the V gene TRBV13; D gene unclear. This CDR3 has 12 residues. The germline gives CDR1 PRHDT, CDR2 FYEKMQ (reference sequence). V lost 7 bases to trimming and J lost 6 bases, with 12 bases between them. DNA of the CDR3: TGTGCCAGCAACCCAGTCGGGGCTGAAGCTTTCTTT. Translation gives CASNPVGAEAFF.

The chain couples TRBV7-9 to TRBJ2-1; D is perhaps TRBD2 (6 bases). V gave up 4 bases and J gave up 7 bases, with 14 bases separating them. The CDR3 spans 14 residues. CDR1 is SEHNR, CDR2 FQNEAQ, per germline (reference sequence). CDR3 sequence reads: CASSSPGRWNEQFF. DNA of the CDR3: TGTGCCAGCAGCTCACCGGGGAGGTGGAATGAGCAGTTCTTC.

V is TRBV11-2 and J is TRBJ2-6; D uncertain. V was pared by 2 bases and J by 0 bases, with 8 bases between. The CDR3 consists of 16 residues. Germline loops: CDR1 SGHAT, CDR2 FQNNGV. For the CDR3, the DNA is TGTGCCAGCAGCTTATACAGACCCTCTGGGGCCAACGTCCTGACTTTC. Encoded protein: CASSLYRPSGANVLTF.

The CDR3 reads CASSPITGGGNTIYF. The CDR3 bases are TGTGCCAGCAGTCCCATCACGGGAGGTGGAAACACCATATATTTT. The chain joins TRBV6-5 to TRBJ1-3, with unresolved D. Deletions cut 5 bases from V and 3 bases from J, with 14 bases between. The CDR3 totals 15 residues. The V gene's germline CDR1 is MNHEY and CDR2 SVGAGI.

V usage is TRBV19 and J usage is TRBJ2-6, with D possibly matching TRBD2 (7 bases). The V end lost 5 bases, the J end lost 0 bases, and 11 bases lay between the germline ends. CDR3 length: 16 amino acids. The V gene's germline CDR1 is LNHDA and CDR2 SQIVND (reference sequence). In DNA form, the CDR3 reads TGTGCCAGTAGTGGGGGGGGGCACTCTGGGGCCAACGTCCTGACTTTC. Its protein product is CASSGGGHSGANVLTF.

This sequence joins TRBV9 and TRBJ2-6; 12 bases align to TRBD2. Unmatched junction bases numbered 22, after V lost 4 bases and J lost 2 bases. The CDR3 extends over 23 amino acids. CDR1 is SGDLS and CDR2 is YYNGEE in the germline V gene. For the CDR3, the DNA is TGTGCCAGCAGCCCGAATCCGGGGCTAGCGGGAGGGCCGGGGGCGGCTGGGGCCAACGTCCTGACTTTC. Translated: CASSPNPGLAGGPGAAGANVLTF.